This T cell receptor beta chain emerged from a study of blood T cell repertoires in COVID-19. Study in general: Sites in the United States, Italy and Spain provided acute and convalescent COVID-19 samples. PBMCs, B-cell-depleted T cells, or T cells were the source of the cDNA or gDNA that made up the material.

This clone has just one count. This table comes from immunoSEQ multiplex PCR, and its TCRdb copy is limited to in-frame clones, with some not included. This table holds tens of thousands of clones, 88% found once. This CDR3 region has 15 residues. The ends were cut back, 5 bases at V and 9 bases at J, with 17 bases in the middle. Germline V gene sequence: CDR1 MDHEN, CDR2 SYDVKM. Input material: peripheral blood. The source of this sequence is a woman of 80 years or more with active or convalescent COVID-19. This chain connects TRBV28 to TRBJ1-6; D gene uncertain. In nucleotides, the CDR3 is TGTGCCAGCAGTGCCCTTTCTCCGGGGATTTCACCCCTCCACTTT. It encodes CASSALSPGISPLHF.